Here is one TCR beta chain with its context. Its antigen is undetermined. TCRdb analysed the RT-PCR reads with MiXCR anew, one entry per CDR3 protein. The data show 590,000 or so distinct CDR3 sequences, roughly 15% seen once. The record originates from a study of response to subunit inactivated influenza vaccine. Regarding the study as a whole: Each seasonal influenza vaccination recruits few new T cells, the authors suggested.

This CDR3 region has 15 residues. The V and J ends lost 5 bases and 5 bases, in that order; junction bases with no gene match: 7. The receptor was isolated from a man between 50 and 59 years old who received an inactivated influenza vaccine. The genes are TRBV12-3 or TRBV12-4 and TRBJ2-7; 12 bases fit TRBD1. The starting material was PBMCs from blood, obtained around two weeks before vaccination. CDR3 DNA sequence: TGTGCCAGCAGTCCTCCCGGGACAGGGGGCCACGAGCAGTACTTC. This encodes CASSPPGTGGHEQYF.